This T cell receptor beta chain was sequenced during a study of Ad26.COV2.S vaccination and SARS-CoV-2 variants. Study-wide context: Donor was in the COV1001 Ad26.COV2.S trial arm. General observations from the study: Vaccine recipients surpassed placebo recipients in spike-specific TCR breadth.

V gave up 6 bases and J gave up 2 bases; unmatched junction bases: 3. CDR3 length: 13 amino acids. Here immunoSEQ multiplex PCR was the method, and the copy in TCRdb shows in-frame clones only, minus some. The sample holds some 300,000 clones, about 82% seen once. On this clone: The antigen remains undetermined.

The treatment is: about 20 received Ad26.COV2.S at low or high dose, single or two shots; five or six received placebo; per-sample allocation not given. Day 63 after the first vaccine or placebo injection was the time point for sampling. Wuhan-strain SARS-CoV-2 spike was expressed by the Ad26 vector that made up the vaccine. V gene TRBV12-3 or TRBV12-4 combines with J gene TRBJ1-2; 7 positions agree with TRBD1. The sample was peripheral blood, taken in a trial of Ad26.COV2.S vaccine versus placebo. The receptor was derived from a person between 18 and 60 years old who received the Ad26.COV2.S COVID-19 vaccine or a placebo. The CDR3 nucleotides read TGTGCCAGCAGCCAGGGGGGGAACTATGGCTACACCTTC. Translated: CASSQGGNYGYTF.